The clone carrying this T cell receptor (beta chain) was detected a few times. Antigen: not known. This entry is derived from a study of beta chain features in type 1 diabetes. Expressed TCRB transcripts were sequenced, since all the RNA that had been isolated was reverse transcribed. Some 3.6 million reads were obtained on average from naive, central memory and regulatory T cell samples. Repertoires were generated with immunoSEQ multiplex PCR, while TCRdb's copy carries only in-frame clones and drops some. The table has around 250,000 clones, around 14% seen once. Study-wide results and limits: In the patient group, naive, central memory and Treg TCRB repertoires seemed more alike than in the healthy donor group. VDJ junctions in type 1 diabetes patients carried more deletions and fewer insertions. Within each of all four CD4+ subsets, Type 1 diabetes patients had TCRB CDR3s that were moderately but significantly shorter.

Sorting of CD4+ naive, central memory, regulatory and stem cell-like memory cells was performed via CD45RO/CCR7/CD25/CD127/CD95/CD27. Sequencing input: naive CD4+ T cells from blood. This clonotype was sampled from a man younger than 45 with type 1 diabetes.

The DNA of the CDR3 is TGTGCCAGCAGCTTAGCTTCCCCGGGAGGTTACAATGAGCAGTTCTTC. Protein sequence: CASSLASPGGYNEQFF. V is TRBV11-2 and J is TRBJ2-1; TRBD2 aligns across 7 bases. The CDR3 has 16 residues. Germline CDR1 and CDR2: SGHAT and FQNNGV. J lost 4 bases, V lost 1 base, and 7 bases had no gene match.